Each of the 8 T cell receptor beta chains below was sequenced from the same sample in a study of shared clonotypes between healthy human individuals (dated by TCRdb to the early 2020s). The method was the immunoSEQ multiplex PCR assay. This is the immuneACCESS table as TCRdb keeps it, with only in-frame sequences that have V and J called. A part of the clones is gone; compared with another copy, unresolved V genes explain less than half, and the rest is unexplained. This sample holds millions of clones; 90% to 95% were observed only once. Together, the top ten hold 0.13% of the sample. Sequencing was carried out using naive CD4+ T cells sorted from blood. The sample's cell subset or site label, decoded: CD45RA+ positively selected. The receptors shown here come from a young man in good health.

The V call is TRBV5-8, the J call TRBJ2-6; D is unresolved. This CDR3 region has 16 residues. CDR1 and CDR2 (germline): SGHTS, YDEGEE. Trimming shortened V by 1 base and J by 0 bases, and 8 bases separated the two germline ends. Written as DNA, the CDR3 is TGTGCCAGCAGCTTGTTTCAGTTCTCTGGGGCCAACGTCCTGACTTTC. Its translation: CASSLFQFSGANVLTF.

The chain recombines TRBV5-1 with TRBJ2-1; the match to TRBD2 covers 9 bases. Germline assignment: CDR1 SGHRS and CDR2 YFSETQ. The CDR3 is made up of 15 amino acids. The V segment lost 4 bases and the J segment 8 bases; nucleotides outside the gene matches: 10. CDR3 sequence reads: CASSPGSGRLYEQFF. As DNA, the CDR3 is TGCGCCAGCAGCCCCGGAAGCGGGAGGCTCTATGAGCAGTTCTTC.

About this clone: The same CDR3 also results from other DNA sequences found in this sample. V gene TRBV30 combines with J gene TRBJ1-4; 7 bases match TRBD1. After removal of 0 bases from V and 5 bases from J, the junction contained 3 bases not matched to a gene. Germline CDR1 and CDR2: GTSNPN and SVGIG (reference sequence). The CDR3 runs to 14 residues. The CDR3 reads CAWSVRRGNEKLFF. In nucleotides, the CDR3 is TGTGCCTGGAGTGTACGCAGGGGGAATGAAAAACTGTTTTTT.

This rearrangement joins TRBV10-3 to TRBJ2-3, with D perhaps matching TRBD1 (6 bases). CDR1 is ENHRY, CDR2 SYGVKD, per germline. Trimming shortened V by 6 bases and J by 4 bases, and 17 bases separated the two germline ends. CDR3 length: 15 residues. CDR3 region: CAISKERGSADTQYF. The DNA for the CDR3 is TGTGCCATCAGCAAAGAGAGGGGGTCCGCAGATACGCAGTATTTT.

To note about this clone: Other DNA sequences in this specimen translate into the identical CDR3. The genes are TRBV6-5 and TRBJ1-1; D might be TRBD1 (6 bases). CDR1 MNHEY and CDR2 SVGAGI come from the germline V gene. Between the trimmed V and J ends, which lost 5 bases and 2 bases, there was a span of 12 bases. The CDR3 is made up of 14 amino acids. The CDR3 here is CASSPDRVNTEAFF. For the CDR3, the DNA is TGTGCCAGCAGTCCGGACAGAGTTAACACTGAAGCTTTCTTT.

This chain links TRBV28 with TRBJ1-5; D might be TRBD1 (6 bases). Per germline, CDR1 MDHEN and CDR2 SYDVKM. The CDR3 spans 12 residues. V lost 6 bases to trimming and J lost 6 bases, with 9 bases between them. The CDR3 reads CASSSQGQPQHF. In DNA, the CDR3 is TGTGCCAGCAGCTCACAGGGTCAGCCCCAGCATTTT.

The chain is built from TRBV7-6 and TRBJ2-7; 10 bases agree with TRBD1. This CDR3 spans 14 amino acids. Germline loops: CDR1 SGHVS, CDR2 FNYEAQ. Trimming removed 4 bases from V and 5 bases from J; junction bases left unmatched: 5. This CDR3 reads CASSWTGGVDEQYF. For the CDR3, the DNA is TGTGCCAGCAGCTGGACAGGGGGGGTCGACGAGCAGTACTTC.

V and J are TRBV7-9 and TRBJ2-1; 9 bases are a match to TRBD2. The CDR3 totals 17 residues. The germline gives CDR1 SEHNR, CDR2 FQNEAQ (reference sequence). V trimming: 3 bases; J trimming: 0 bases; junction bases outside the gene matches: 6. The CDR3 protein is CASSLVLAGFSYNEQFF. In DNA form, the CDR3 reads TGTGCCAGCAGCTTGGTGCTAGCGGGATTCTCCTACAATGAGCAGTTCTTC.